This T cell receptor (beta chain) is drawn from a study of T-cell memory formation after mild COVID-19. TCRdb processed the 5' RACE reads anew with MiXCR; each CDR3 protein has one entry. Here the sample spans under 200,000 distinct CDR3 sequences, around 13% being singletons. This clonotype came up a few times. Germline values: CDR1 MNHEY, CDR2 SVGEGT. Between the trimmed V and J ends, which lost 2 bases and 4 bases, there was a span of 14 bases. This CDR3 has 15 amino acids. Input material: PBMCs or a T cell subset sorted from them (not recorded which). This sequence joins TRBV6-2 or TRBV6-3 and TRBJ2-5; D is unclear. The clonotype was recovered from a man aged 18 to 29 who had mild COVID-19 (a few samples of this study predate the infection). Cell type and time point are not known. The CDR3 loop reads CASSYDATTRETQYF. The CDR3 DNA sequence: TGTGCCAGCAGTTACGATGCTACCACTCGAGAGACCCAGTACTTC.